The T cell receptor (beta chain) under discussion was sequenced for a study of shared clonotypes between healthy human individuals. The CDR3 spans 14 residues. Trimming pared 3 bases from V and 0 bases from J, leaving 9 bases between. Germline V gene sequence: CDR1 SGHTA, CDR2 FQGNSA. CD45RO-negative, CCR7-selected cells formed the naive CD8 fraction, which excluded terminally differentiated effector memory CD45RA+ cells. The deep-level immunoSEQ assay was used. Generated by immunoSEQ multiplex PCR, the TCRdb table keeps only in-frame clones and is missing some. This table has fewer than 800,000 clones, about 91% appearing once.

The sample was naive CD8+ T cells sorted from blood. The rearrangement uses TRBV7-2 and TRBJ2-7; D is perhaps TRBD1 or TRBD2 (5 bases each). This clonotype was sampled from a young man in good health. Here the CDR3 reads CASSFTGPSYEQYF. As DNA, the CDR3 is TGTGCCAGCAGCTTTACGGGACCCTCCTACGAGCAGTACTTC.